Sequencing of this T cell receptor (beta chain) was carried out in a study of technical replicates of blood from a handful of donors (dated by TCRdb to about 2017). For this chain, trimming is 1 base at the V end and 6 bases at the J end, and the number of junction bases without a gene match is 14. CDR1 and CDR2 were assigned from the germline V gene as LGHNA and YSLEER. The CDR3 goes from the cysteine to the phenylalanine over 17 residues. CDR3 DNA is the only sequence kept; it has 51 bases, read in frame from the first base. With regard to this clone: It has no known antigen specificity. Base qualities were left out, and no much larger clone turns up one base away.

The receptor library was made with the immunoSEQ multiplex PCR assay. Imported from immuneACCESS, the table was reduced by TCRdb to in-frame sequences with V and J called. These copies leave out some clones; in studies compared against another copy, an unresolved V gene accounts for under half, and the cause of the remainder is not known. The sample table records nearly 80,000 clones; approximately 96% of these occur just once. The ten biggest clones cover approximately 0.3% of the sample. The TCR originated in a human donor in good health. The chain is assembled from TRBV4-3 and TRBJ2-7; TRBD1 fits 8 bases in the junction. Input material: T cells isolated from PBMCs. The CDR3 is CASSQGRLQGGFLEQYF. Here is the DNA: TGCGCCAGCAGCCAAGGGCGGTTACAGGGGGGTTTTCTCGAGCAGTACTTC.